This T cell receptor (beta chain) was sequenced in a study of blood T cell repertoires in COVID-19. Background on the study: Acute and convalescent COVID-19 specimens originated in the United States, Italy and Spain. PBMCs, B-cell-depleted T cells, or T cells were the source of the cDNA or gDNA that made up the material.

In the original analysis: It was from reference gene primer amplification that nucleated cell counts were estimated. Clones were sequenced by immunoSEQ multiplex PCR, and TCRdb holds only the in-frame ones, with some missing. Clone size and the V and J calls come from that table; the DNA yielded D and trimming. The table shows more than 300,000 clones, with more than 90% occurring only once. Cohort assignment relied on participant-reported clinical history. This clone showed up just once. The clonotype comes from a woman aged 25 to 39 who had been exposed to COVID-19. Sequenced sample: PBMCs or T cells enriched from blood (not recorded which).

In DNA form, the CDR3 reads TGTGCCATCAGTGCAGGGACAGGGGGCACAGATACGCAGTATTTT. This translates into CAISAGTGGTDTQYF. The chain uses TRBV10-3 and TRBJ2-3; TRBD1 matches 10 bases. V lost 4 bases, J lost 1 base, and 2 bases stayed unmatched. The CDR3 sequence is 15 residues long. Germline V gives CDR1 ENHRY, CDR2 SYGVKD.